The 14 T cell receptor beta chains presented below share a single source sample, sequenced in a study of T cells in narcolepsy. Using immunoSEQ multiplex PCR, the repertoire was profiled, and TCRdb retains in-frame clones only, with some absent. The sample includes fewer than 40,000 clones, around 86% seen only once; the top ten take about 0.64%. The sample consisted of memory (CD45RA-) CD4+ T cells from blood. Source of these receptors: a human donor in good health.

The V call is TRBV7-9, the J call TRBJ2-3, with D hard to call. The CDR3 has 13 residues. The germline V gene encodes CDR1 SEHNR and CDR2 FQNEAQ (reference sequence). V shed 5 bases and J shed 7 bases, with 13 bases lying between them. The CDR3 reads CASSHPVQNTQYF. The CDR3 DNA reads as TGTGCCAGCAGCCATCCGGTACAGAATACGCAGTATTTT.

The gene calls are TRBV6-6 and TRBJ2-5; D is unclear. Trimming stripped 6 bases from V and 7 bases from J, with 12 bases between. Germline-derived CDR1 and CDR2 are MNHNY and SVGAGI (reference sequence). This CDR3 comprises 12 residues. The CDR3 sequence: CASSPAVGTQYF. In DNA form, the CDR3 reads TGTGCCAGCAGCCCCGCAGTGGGGACCCAGTACTTC.

J is TRBJ1-2 and V is TRBV5-6; tentative D call: TRBD1 (5 bases). V dropped 0 bases and J dropped 2 bases, with 11 bases sitting between them. This CDR3 is built from 15 residues. CDR1 is SGHDT and CDR2 is YYEEEE in the germline V gene. The CDR3 is CASSLGAGLNYGYTF. The DNA of the CDR3 is TGTGCCAGCAGCTTGGGGGCAGGGCTCAACTATGGCTACACCTTC.

This rearrangement joins TRBV7-9 to TRBJ1-2; 9 nucleotides agree with TRBD1. CDR1 and CDR2 (germline): SEHNR, FQNEAQ (reference sequence). The CDR3 covers 14 residues. The V segment lost 4 bases and the J segment 8 bases; nucleotides outside the gene matches: 8. The CDR3 reads CASSSSGTGRGYTF. The DNA for the CDR3 is TGTGCCAGCAGCTCCTCCGGGACAGGGAGAGGCTACACCTTC.

The J gene is TRBJ1-5, the V gene TRBV2, with TRBD1 as a possible D gene (6 bases). Germline values: CDR1 SNHLY, CDR2 FYNNEI. CDR3 length: 15 residues. Trimming stripped 5 bases from V and 2 bases from J, with 13 bases between. Written as DNA, the CDR3 is TGTGCCAGCAGTCCTCAGGGGAACCGCAATCAGCCCCAGCATTTT. Residues: CASSPQGNRNQPQHF.

Only a few counts were recorded for this clone. The J gene is TRBJ2-1, the V gene TRBV18; 9 bases line up with TRBD2. The CDR3 consists of 16 residues. From germline, CDR1 is KGHSH and CDR2 LQKENI. With 5 bases clipped from V and 6 bases from J, the junction kept 11 bases outside the gene matches. CDR3 residues: CASSSTTSGALNEQFF. The CDR3 bases are TGTGCCAGCTCATCCACGACTAGCGGTGCCCTCAATGAGCAGTTCTTC.

DNA for the CDR3: TGTGCCAGCAGCGTAGCCCCAGGGGGGAGGGAAAAACTGTTTTTT. Translating gives CASSVAPGGREKLFF. V gene TRBV9 combines with J gene TRBJ1-4, with 7 bases aligning to TRBD1. V trimming: 0 bases; J trimming: 8 bases; junction bases outside the gene matches: 7. Germline lookup yields CDR1 SGDLS and CDR2 YYNGEE. The length of the CDR3 is 15 residues.

This chain uses TRBV7-2 with TRBJ2-3; 14 bases map to TRBD2. CDR1 and CDR2 from the germline V gene are SGHTA and FQGNSA. V was clipped by 6 bases and J by 4 bases; unmatched bases: 3. The CDR3 consists of 15 residues. The CDR3 bases are TGTGCCAGCAGGACTAGCGGGGGGGCAGCAGATACGCAGTATTTT. Its translation is CASRTSGGAADTQYF.

The CDR3 DNA reads TGCGCCAGCAGCTTCCAGGGGGCGTATAATTCACCCCTCCACTTT. Its translation is CASSFQGAYNSPLHF. This chain connects TRBV5-1 to TRBJ1-6, with 8 nucleotides matching TRBD1. The V and J ends lost 2 bases and 4 bases, in that order; junction bases with no gene match: 2. From germline, CDR1 is SGHRS and CDR2 YFSETQ. The CDR3 has 15 amino acids.

The genes are TRBV29-1 and TRBJ2-3; the match to TRBD1 covers 12 bases. The J segment lost 4 bases and the V segment lost 1 base, leaving 6 bases of the junction unmatched. Germline V gene data show CDR1 as SQVTM and CDR2 as ANQGSEA. This CDR3 is 16 amino acids long. As DNA, the CDR3 is TGCAGCGTTGAAGGCACCGGGACAGGGGGCGCAGATACGCAGTATTTT. Encoded protein: CSVEGTGTGGADTQYF.

V and J are TRBV10-3 and TRBJ2-7; D not resolved. The germline gives CDR1 ENHRY, CDR2 SYGVKD. The CDR3 consists of 13 residues. With 4 bases removed from V and 3 bases from J, the gap between germline ends came to 10 bases. CDR3 region: CAISARHNYEQYF. The CDR3 DNA follows: TGTGCCATCAGTGCACGGCACAACTACGAGCAGTACTTC.

The chain recombines TRBV18 with TRBJ1-1; D is ambiguous. This CDR3 has 14 residues. Per germline, CDR1 KGHSH and CDR2 LQKENI. The V end lost 3 bases, the J end lost 5 bases, and 13 bases lay between the germline ends. CDR3 protein: CASSPKSAATEAFF. The CDR3, as DNA: TGTGCCAGCTCACCGAAGTCAGCGGCTACTGAAGCTTTCTTT.

The chain combines TRBV30 with TRBJ1-5; D might be TRBD1 (5 bases). The V end lost 1 base, the J end lost 4 bases, and 11 bases lay between the germline ends. CDR1 is GTSNPN, CDR2 SVGIG, per germline (reference sequence). The CDR3 loop spans 14 amino acids. This chain's CDR3 is CAWSAGQLNQPQHF. CDR3 DNA: TGTGCCTGGAGTGCCGGACAATTGAATCAGCCCCAGCATTTT.

This clone was seen a few times. CDR3: CATSRDPLSVINEQFF. CDR3 sequence (DNA): TGTGCCACCAGCAGAGATCCCCTTAGCGTGATCAATGAGCAGTTCTTC. The chain joins TRBV15 to TRBJ2-1, with TRBD2 as a possible D gene (5 bases). V was trimmed by 0 bases and J by 6 bases, leaving 15 bases between them. This CDR3 comprises 16 residues. CDR1 and CDR2 from the germline V gene are LNHNV and YYDKDF (reference sequence).